This TCR beta chain emerged from a study of T-cell memory formation after mild COVID-19. Overall study context: For the most part, TCR clusters were specific to one donor. Overall study findings and caveats: Memory sampled before infection contained some responding clones, suggesting cross-reactive memory joined.

On this clonotype itself: Its antigen remains unknown.

TCRdb reprocessed the 5' RACE reads via MiXCR and lists one record per CDR3 protein. The data contain some 350,000 distinct CDR3 sequences, 10% to 15% of them singletons. The clonotype was recovered from a man aged 18 to 30 who had mild COVID-19 (a few samples of this study predate the infection). Cell type and time point are not known. Sequenced sample: PBMCs or a T cell subset sorted from them (not recorded which).

CDR3 residues: CASSSTVTSGGAVEQFF. CDR3 nucleotide sequence: TGTGCCAGCAGCTCAACCGTGACTAGCGGGGGGGCAGTTGAGCAGTTCTTC. V usage is TRBV7-2 and J usage is TRBJ2-1, with 14 bases aligning to TRBD2. The CDR3 sequence is 17 residues long. Germline V gives CDR1 SGHTA, CDR2 FQGNSA. The V and J ends lost 4 bases and 9 bases, in that order; junction bases with no gene match: 11.